This TCR beta chain came from a study of T cell repertoires in cytomegalovirus infection. Across the whole study: Public TCR beta signatures indicated both CMV infection and matching HLA type.

Regarding the study as a whole: Within the response measured ex vivo, HLA-C-restricted CMV-specific TCR beta clonotypes were dominant. Carriage of CMV together with the relevant HLA was identifiable through cumulative public TCR beta family frequency.

This clonotype has just a few counts. Its antigen is currently unknown. The CDR3 is 16 residues long. The germline V gene encodes CDR1 SGHNT and CDR2 YENEEA. Between the trimmed V and J ends, which lost 0 bases and 3 bases, there was a span of 14 bases. TCRdb re-called the reads through MiXCR, storing one row per CDR3 protein. The data hold approximately 250,000 distinct CDR3 sequences, with 12% observed a single time. The J gene is TRBJ2-5, the V gene TRBV11-3, with D tentatively TRBD1 (5 bases). The sequenced material came from PBMCs. The receptor was derived from a human donor in good health (CMV status not recorded). Some clones in this sample may be carry-over from other donors' samples. CDR3 in DNA: TGTGCCAGCAGCTTAGATATTTCCCAGGGCGAAGAGACCCAGTACTTC. This encodes CASSLDISQGEETQYF.